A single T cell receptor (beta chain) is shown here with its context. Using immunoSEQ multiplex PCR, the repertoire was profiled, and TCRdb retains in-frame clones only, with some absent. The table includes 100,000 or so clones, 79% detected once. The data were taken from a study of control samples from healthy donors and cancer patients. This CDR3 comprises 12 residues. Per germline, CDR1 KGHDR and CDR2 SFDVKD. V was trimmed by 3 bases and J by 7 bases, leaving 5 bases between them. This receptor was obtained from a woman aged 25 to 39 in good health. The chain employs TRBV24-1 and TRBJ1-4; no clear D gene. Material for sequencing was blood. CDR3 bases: TGTGCCACCAGTGATAACAGTGAAAAACTGTTTTTT. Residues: CATSDNSEKLFF.